One sample yielded the 5 T cell receptor beta chains listed below, sequenced in a study of T cells in Graves' hyperthyroidism and ophthalmopathy. RNA transcripts gave rise to amplified TCR beta CDR3 regions. The HTBI primer set drove a first-round RT-PCR of the TCR CDR3. TCRdb itself ran the multiplex PCR reads through MiXCR, one entry per CDR3 protein. The sample holds around 300,000 distinct CDR3 sequences; approximately 15% are singletons and the top ten take roughly 24%. Material for sequencing was blood. The receptor set was obtained from a woman in her 30s with Graves' hyperthyroidism.

This clonotype turned up a few times. Being one base from a much bigger clone, this may be a read error. V and J are TRBV28 and TRBJ1-2; D not resolved. This CDR3 region has 13 residues. V lost 3 bases and J 4 bases, leaving 9 bases between the germline ends. Germline loops: CDR1 MDHEN, CDR2 SYDVKM. CDR3 region: CASSFLRSYGYTF. The CDR3 region has the DNA TGTGCCAGCAGTTTCCTACGGAGCTATGGCTACACCTTC.

This clonotype was counted at least ten times. V usage is TRBV20-1 and J usage is TRBJ2-7, with TRBD1 matching over 11 bases. CDR3 size: 14 residues. The V gene end was trimmed by 6 bases and the J gene end by 4 bases; junction bases not matched to a gene: 8. Germline V CDR1 and CDR2: DFQATT, SNEGSKA (reference sequence). The CDR3 nucleotides read TGCAGTGCAGAGGGACAGGGGGATTCGTACGAGCAGTACTTC. This codes for CSAEGQGDSYEQYF.

In this sample, this clonotype turned up many times. The rearrangement uses TRBV20-1 and TRBJ2-7, with 10 bases aligning to TRBD2. The CDR3 has 17 amino acids. Germline loops: CDR1 DFQATT, CDR2 SNEGSKA (reference sequence). Losses at the gene ends were 0 bases for V and 2 bases for J; bases not matched to a gene: 10. The CDR3 reads CSARDAPGTSATYEQYF. Written as DNA, the CDR3 is TGCAGTGCTAGAGATGCACCCGGGACTAGCGCTACCTACGAGCAGTACTTC.

In this sample, this clonotype turned up a few times. This rearrangement joins TRBV28 to TRBJ1-1, with 7 bases identical to TRBD1. The CDR3 has 16 residues. Germline CDR1 MDHEN, CDR2 SYDVKM. J gave up 8 bases and V 6 bases, and 18 bases lay outside the gene matches. The CDR3 DNA sequence: TGTGCCAGCAGGAAACAGCCGGGACAGACTATACAAGAAGCTTTCTTT. Its protein is CASRKQPGQTIQEAFF.

This clonotype was counted ten times or more. The gene calls are TRBV7-9 and TRBJ2-1; the D gene is possibly TRBD1 (6 bases). The CDR3 spans 14 residues. Germline assignment: CDR1 SEHNR and CDR2 FQNEAQ (reference sequence). V dropped 3 bases and J dropped 8 bases, with 14 bases sitting between them. The CDR3 DNA is TGTGCCAGCAGCTTTGACAGGAAAGATGATGAGCAGTTCTTC. Translating it yields CASSFDRKDDEQFF.